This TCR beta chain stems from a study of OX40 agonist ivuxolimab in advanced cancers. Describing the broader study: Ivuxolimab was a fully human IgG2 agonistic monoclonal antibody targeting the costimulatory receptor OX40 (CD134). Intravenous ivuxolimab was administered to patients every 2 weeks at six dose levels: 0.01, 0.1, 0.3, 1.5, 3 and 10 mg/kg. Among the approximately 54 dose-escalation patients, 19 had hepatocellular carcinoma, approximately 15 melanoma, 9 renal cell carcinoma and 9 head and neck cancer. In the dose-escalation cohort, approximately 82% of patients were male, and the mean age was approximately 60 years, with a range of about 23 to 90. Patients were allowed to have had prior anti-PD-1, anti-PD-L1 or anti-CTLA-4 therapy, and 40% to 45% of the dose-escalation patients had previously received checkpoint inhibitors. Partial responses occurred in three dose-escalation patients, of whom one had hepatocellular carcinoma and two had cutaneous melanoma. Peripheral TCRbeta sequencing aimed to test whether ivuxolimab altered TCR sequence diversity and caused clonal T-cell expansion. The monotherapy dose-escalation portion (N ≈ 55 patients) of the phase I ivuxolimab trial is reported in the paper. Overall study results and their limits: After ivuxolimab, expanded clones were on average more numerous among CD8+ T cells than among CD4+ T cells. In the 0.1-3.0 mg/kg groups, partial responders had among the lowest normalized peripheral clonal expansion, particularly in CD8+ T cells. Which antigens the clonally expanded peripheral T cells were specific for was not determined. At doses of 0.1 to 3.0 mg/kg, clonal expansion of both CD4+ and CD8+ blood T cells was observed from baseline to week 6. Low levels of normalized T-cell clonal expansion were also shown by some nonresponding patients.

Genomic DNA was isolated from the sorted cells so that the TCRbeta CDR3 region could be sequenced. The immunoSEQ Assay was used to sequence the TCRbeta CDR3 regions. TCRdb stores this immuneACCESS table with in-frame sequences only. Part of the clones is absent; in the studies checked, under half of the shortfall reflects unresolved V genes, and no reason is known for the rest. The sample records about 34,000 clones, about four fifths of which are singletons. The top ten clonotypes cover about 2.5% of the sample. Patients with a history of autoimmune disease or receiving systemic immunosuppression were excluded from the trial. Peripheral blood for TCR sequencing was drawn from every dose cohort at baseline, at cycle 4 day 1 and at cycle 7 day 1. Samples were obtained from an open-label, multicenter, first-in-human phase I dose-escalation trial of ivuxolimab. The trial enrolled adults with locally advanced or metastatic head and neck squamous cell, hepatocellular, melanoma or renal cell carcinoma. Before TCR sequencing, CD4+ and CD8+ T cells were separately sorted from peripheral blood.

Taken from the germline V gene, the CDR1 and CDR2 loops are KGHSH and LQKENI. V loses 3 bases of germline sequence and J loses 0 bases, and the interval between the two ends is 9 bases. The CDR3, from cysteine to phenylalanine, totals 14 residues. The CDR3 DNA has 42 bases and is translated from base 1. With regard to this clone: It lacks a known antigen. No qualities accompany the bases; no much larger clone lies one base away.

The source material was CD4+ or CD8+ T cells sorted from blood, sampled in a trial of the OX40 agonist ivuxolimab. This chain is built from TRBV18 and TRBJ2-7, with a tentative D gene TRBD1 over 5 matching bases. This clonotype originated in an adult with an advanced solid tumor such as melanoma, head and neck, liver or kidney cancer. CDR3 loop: CASSPDSYSYEQYF. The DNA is TGTGCCAGCTCACCCGACAGCTACTCCTACGAGCAGTACTTC. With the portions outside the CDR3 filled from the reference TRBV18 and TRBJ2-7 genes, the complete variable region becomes NAGVMQNPRHLVRRRGQEARLRCSPMKGHSHVYWYRQLPEEGLKFMVYLQKENIIDESGMPKERFSAEFPKEGPSILRIQQVVRGDSAAYFCASSPDSYSYEQYFGPGTRLTVT.